This TCR beta chain was captured by sequencing in a study of sequential checkpoint blockade in melanoma (dated by TCRdb to between 2019 and 2020). About the investigation overall: Using 1:1 randomization, the trial assigned patients either to first-line nivolumab followed by ipilimumab (arm A) or to ipilimumab followed by nivolumab (arm B). Both trial sequences were followed by maintenance nivolumab.

This clone was counted once. Its antigen is not yet known. Base-call qualities are not available, and no considerably larger clone is one nucleotide away. The investigation overall reported the following: Validation of the response-prediction model combining TCR metrics and mutation burden is needed in larger, independent patient cohorts.

The label giving this sample's treatment or condition can be read as: randomized to nivolumab then ipilimumab (arm A) or the reverse (arm B). None of the patients in the trial had previously been given DNA-damaging chemotherapy. On a FACS Aria II flow cytometer, live CD3+CD8+ cells that were negative for CD19 and CD56 were sorted from thawed PBMCs. Samples came from patients with melanoma in CheckMate 064, a randomized, open-label phase II trial of sequential checkpoint blockade. Peripheral blood mononuclear cells were collected by leukapheresis, purified using Ficoll-Paque, and frozen in human serum containing about 11% DMSO. Immediately after sorting, the purity of the sorted blood CD3+CD8+ cells was confirmed to be >98%, and DNA was then extracted. TCRbeta CDR3 regions were immunosequenced from genomic DNA with the immunoSEQ Assay. Prior to high-throughput sequencing, genomic DNA was amplified by bias-controlled multiplex PCR. The published analysis was carried out like this. To quantify the absolute abundance of each unique TCRbeta CDR3 region, the sequences were collapsed and filtered. Clonality, defined as 1 minus Pielou's evenness, was calculated using only productive rearrangements. A previously published method was used to identify clones whose frequencies were significantly greater in on-treatment samples than in baseline samples. Imported from immuneACCESS, the table was reduced by TCRdb to in-frame sequences with V and J called. These copies leave out some clones; in studies compared against another copy, an unresolved V gene accounts for under half, and the cause of the remainder is not known. V and J calls and clone size are given by that table; D and trimming were obtained from the DNA. The sample table lists approximately 34,000 clones, approximately 84% of them with a count of one. Clones ranked in the top ten supply less than 7% of the sample.

The germline V gene sets CDR1 to LGHNT and CDR2 to FRNRAP. The CDR3 contains 15 residues, cysteine and phenylalanine counted. Only the CDR3 DNA stays, 45 bases, in frame from base 1. Here V drops 3 bases and J drops 5 bases, and the junction holds 4 bases not matched to any gene. This receptor was obtained from a human donor with melanoma. Recombination linked TRBV12-5 to TRBJ2-1; 10 bases in the junction line up with TRBD1. The sample in question was CD8+ T cells sorted from blood (inferred from file names), obtained from a patient given nivolumab and ipilimumab in sequence. The DNA reads as follows: TGTGCTAGTGGTTTCGCCGGGACAGGGGACAATGAGCAGTTCTTC. It translates to CASGFAGTGDNEQFF.